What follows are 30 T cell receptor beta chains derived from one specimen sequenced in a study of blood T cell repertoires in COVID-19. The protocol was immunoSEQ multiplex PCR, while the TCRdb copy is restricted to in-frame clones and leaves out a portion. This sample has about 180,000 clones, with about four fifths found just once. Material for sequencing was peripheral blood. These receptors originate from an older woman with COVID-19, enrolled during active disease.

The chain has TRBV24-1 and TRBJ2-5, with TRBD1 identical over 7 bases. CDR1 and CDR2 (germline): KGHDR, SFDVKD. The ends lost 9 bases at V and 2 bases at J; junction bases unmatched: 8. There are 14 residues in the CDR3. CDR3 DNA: TGTGCCACCCGGGACAGTGGGGTTCAAGAGACCCAGTACTTC. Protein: CATRDSGVQETQYF.

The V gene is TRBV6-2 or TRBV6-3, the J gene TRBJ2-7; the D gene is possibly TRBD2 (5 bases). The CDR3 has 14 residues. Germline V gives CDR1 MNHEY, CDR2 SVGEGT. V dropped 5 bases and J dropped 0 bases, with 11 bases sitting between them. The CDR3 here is CASSLLGPSYEQYF. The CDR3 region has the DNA TGTGCCAGCAGTCTACTAGGACCCTCCTACGAGCAGTACTTC.

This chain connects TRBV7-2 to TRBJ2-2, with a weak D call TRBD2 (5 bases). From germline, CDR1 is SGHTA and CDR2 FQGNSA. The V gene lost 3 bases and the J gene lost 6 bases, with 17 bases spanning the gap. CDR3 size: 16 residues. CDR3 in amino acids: CASSFPTIKAPGELFF. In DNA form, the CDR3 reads TGTGCCAGCAGCTTTCCGACTATTAAGGCTCCCGGGGAGCTGTTTTTT.

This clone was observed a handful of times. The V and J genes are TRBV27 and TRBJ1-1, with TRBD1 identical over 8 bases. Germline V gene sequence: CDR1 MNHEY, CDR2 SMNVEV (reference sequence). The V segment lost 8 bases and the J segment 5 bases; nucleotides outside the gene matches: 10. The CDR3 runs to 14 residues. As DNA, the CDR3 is TGTGCCAGCGGTAAGGGACAGGCCAAGACTGAAGCTTTCTTT. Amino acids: CASGKGQAKTEAFF.

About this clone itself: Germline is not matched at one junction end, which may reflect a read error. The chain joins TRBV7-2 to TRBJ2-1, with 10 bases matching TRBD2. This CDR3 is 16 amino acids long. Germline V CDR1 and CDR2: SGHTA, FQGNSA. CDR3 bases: TGTGCCAGCAGCGTAGCTCTAGCGGGAGTCCCCAATGAGCAGTTCTTC. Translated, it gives CASSVALAGVPNEQFF.

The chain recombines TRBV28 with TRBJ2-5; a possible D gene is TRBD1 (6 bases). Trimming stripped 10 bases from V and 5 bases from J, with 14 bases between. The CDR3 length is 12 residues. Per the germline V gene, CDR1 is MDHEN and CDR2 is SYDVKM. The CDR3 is CATNRAGETQYF. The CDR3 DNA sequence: TGTGCCACCAACAGGGCGGGCGAGACCCAGTACTTC.

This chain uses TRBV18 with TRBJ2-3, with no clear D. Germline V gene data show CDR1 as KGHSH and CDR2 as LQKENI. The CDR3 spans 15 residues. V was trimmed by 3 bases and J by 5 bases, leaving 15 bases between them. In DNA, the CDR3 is TGTGCCAGCTCACCGAGACGAGGTGATGGAGATACGCAGTATTTT. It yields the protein CASSPRRGDGDTQYF.

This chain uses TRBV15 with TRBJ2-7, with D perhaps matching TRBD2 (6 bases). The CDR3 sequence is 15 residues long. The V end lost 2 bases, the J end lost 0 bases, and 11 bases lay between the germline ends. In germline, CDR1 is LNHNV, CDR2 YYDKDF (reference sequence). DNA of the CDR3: TGTGCCACCAGCAGACCTTTGACTAGCTCCTACGAGCAGTACTTC. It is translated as CATSRPLTSSYEQYF. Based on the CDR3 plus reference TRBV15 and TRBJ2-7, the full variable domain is DAMVIQNPRYQVTQFGKPVTLSCSQTLNHNVMYWYQQKSSQAPKLLFHYYDKDFNNEADTPDNFQSRRPNTSFCFLDIRSPGLGDTAMYLCATSRPLTSSYEQYFGPGTRLTVT.

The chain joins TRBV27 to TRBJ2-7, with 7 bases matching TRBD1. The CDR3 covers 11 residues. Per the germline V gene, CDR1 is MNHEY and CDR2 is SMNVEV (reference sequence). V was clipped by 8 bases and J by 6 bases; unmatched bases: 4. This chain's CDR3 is CASQTGSEQYF. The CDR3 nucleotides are TGTGCCAGCCAGACAGGGTCCGAGCAGTACTTC.

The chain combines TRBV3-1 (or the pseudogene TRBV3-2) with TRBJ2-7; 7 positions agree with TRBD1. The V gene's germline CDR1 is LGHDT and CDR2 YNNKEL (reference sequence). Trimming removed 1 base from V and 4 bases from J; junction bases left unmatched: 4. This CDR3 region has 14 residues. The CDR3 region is CASSQGVRGYEQYF. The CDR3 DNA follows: TGTGCCAGCAGCCAAGGTGTCAGGGGGTACGAGCAGTACTTC.

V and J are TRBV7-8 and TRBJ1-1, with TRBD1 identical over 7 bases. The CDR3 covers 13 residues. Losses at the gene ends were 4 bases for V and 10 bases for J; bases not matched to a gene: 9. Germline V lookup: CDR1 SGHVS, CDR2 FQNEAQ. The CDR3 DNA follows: TGTGCCAGCAGCTCCGACCCACAGGGGAGAGCTTTCTTT. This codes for CASSSDPQGRAFF.

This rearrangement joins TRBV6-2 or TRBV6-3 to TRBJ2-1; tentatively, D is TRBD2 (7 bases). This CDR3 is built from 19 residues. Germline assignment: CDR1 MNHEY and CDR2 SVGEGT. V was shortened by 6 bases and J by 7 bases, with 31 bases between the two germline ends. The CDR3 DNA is TGTGCCAGCAGCCCTGCCCGAGGAGGGGGAGGTGGGACTAATAATGAGCAGTTCTTC. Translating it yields CASSPARGGGGGTNNEQFF.

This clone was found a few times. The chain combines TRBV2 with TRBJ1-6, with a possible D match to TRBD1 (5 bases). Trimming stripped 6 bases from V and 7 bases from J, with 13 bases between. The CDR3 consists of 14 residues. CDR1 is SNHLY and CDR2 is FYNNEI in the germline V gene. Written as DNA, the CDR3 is TGTGCCAGCAGAGTAACACAGGCGAATTCACCCCTCCACTTT. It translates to CASRVTQANSPLHF.

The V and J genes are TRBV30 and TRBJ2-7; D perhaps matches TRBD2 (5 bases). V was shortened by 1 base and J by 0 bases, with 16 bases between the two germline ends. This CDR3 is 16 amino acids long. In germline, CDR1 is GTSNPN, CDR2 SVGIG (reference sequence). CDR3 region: CAWSGEGRSSSYEQYF. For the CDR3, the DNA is TGTGCCTGGAGTGGAGAGGGCAGGAGTAGCTCCTACGAGCAGTACTTC.

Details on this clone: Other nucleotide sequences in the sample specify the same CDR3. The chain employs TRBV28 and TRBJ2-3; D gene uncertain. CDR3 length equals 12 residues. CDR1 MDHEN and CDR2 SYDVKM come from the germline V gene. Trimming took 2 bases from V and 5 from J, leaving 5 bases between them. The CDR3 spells CASSLNGDTQYF. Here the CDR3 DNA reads TGTGCCAGCAGTTTAAACGGAGATACGCAGTATTTT.

The CDR3 region is CASSLGPLVRTHEQYF. Written as DNA, the CDR3 is TGTGCCAGCAGCTTAGGCCCGCTAGTTCGTACACACGAGCAGTACTTC. This rearrangement joins TRBV13 to TRBJ2-7; D not certain. CDR3 size: 16 residues. CDR1 is PRHDT and CDR2 is FYEKMQ in the germline V gene (reference sequence). V lost 0 bases to trimming and J lost 5 bases, with 17 bases between them. The variable domain in full, with the rest retrieved from reference TRBV13 and TRBJ2-7, is AAGVIQSPRHLIKEKRETATLKCYPIPRHDTVYWYQQGPGQDPQFLISFYEKMQSDKGSIPDRFSAQQFSDYHSELNMSSLELGDSALYFCASSLGPLVRTHEQYFGPGTRLTVT.

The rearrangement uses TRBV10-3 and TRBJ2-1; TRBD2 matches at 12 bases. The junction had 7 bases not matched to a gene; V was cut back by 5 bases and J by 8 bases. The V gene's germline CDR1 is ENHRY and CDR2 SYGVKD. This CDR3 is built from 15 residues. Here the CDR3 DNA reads TGTGCCATCAGTAGACTAGCGGGGGCTCAGGATGAGCAGTTCTTC. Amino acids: CAISRLAGAQDEQFF.

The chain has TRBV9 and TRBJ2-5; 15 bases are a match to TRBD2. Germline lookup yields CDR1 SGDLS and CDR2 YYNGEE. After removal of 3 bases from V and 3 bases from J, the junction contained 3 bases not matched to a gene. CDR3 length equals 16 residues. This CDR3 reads CASSAGLAGGKETQYF. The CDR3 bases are TGTGCCAGCAGCGCGGGACTAGCGGGAGGTAAAGAGACCCAGTACTTC.

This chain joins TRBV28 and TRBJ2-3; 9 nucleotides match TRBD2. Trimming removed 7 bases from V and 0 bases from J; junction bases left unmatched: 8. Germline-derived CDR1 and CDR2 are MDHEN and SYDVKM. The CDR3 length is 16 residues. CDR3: CASINSGRGSTDTQYF. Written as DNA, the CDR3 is TGTGCCAGCATCAATAGCGGGAGAGGGAGCACAGATACGCAGTATTTT.

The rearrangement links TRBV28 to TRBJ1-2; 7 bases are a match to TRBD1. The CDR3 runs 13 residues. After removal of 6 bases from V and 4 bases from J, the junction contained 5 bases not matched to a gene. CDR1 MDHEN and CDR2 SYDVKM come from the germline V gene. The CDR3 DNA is TGTGCCAGCAGGTCCTGGGACAGCTATGGCTACACCTTC. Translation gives CASRSWDSYGYTF.

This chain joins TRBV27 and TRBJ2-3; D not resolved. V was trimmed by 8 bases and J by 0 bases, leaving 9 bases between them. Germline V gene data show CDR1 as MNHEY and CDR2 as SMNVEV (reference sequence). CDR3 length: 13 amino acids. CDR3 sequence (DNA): TGTGCCAGCGGCCCCCTTAGCACAGATACGCAGTATTTT. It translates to CASGPLSTDTQYF.

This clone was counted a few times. Written as DNA, the CDR3 is TGTGCCAGCAGCTTACGGGACAGTCAGCCCCAGCATTTT. Its protein is CASSLRDSQPQHF. The V gene is TRBV7-2, the J gene TRBJ1-5, with TRBD1 matching 7 bases. With 2 bases clipped from V and 6 bases from J, the junction kept 1 base outside the gene matches. The CDR3 has 13 amino acids. The germline V gene encodes CDR1 SGHTA and CDR2 FQGNSA.

The CDR3 is CASSLGTGPRGSPLHF. CDR3 DNA: TGCGCCAGCAGCTTAGGGACAGGACCCCGTGGATCACCCCTCCACTTT. V gene TRBV5-1 combines with J gene TRBJ1-6; 8 bases agree with TRBD1. The CDR3 is 16 amino acids. Looked up from germline, CDR1 is SGHRS and CDR2 is YFSETQ. V shed 2 bases, J shed 10 bases, and the junction held 11 bases outside the gene matches.

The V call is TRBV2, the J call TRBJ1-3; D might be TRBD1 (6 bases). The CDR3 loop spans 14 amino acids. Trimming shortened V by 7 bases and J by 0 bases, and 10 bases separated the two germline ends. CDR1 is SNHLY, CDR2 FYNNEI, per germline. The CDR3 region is CASKLTGSGNTIYF. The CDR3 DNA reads TGTGCCAGCAAGCTGACAGGCTCTGGAAACACCATATATTTT.

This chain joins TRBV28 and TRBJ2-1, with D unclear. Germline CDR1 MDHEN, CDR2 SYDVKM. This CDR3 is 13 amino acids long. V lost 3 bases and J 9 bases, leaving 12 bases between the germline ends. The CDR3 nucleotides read TGTGCCAGCAGTTTGTCCGAAAGAGGTGAGCAGTTCTTC. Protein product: CASSLSERGEQFF.

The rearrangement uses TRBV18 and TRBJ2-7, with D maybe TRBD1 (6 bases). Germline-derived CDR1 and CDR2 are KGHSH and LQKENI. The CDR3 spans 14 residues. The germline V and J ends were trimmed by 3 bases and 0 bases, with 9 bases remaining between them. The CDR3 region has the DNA TGTGCCAGCTCACCGGACAGTTTCTCCTACGAGCAGTACTTC. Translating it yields CASSPDSFSYEQYF.

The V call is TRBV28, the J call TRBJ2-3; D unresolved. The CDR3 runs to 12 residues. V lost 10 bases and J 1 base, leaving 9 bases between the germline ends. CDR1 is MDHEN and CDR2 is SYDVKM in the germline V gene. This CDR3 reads CATSKGTDTQYF. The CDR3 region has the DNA TGTGCCACCTCTAAAGGCACAGATACGCAGTATTTT.

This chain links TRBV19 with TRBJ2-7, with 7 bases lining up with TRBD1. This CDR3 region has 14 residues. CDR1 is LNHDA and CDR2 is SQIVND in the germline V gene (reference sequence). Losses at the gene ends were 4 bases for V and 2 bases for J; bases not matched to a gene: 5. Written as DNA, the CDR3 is TGTGCCAGTAGTAACCGACAGGGAACCTACGAGCAGTACTTC. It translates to CASSNRQGTYEQYF.

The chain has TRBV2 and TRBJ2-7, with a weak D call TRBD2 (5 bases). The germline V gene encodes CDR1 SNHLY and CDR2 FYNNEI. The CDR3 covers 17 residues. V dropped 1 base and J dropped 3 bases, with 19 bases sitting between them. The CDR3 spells CASSEGGAIRGFYEQYF. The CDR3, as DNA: TGTGCCAGCAGTGAAGGGGGAGCGATCCGGGGATTCTACGAGCAGTACTTC. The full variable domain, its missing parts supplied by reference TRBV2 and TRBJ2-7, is EPEVTQTPSHQVTQMGQEVILRCVPISNHLYFYWYRQILGQKVEFLVSFYNNEISEKSEIFDDQFSVERPDGSNFTLKIRSTKLEDSAMYFCASSEGGAIRGFYEQYFGPGTRLTVT.

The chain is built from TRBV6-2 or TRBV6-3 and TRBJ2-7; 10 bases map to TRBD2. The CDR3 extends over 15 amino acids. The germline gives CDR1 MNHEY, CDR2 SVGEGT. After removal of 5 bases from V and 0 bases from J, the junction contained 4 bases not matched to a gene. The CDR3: CASSRTSGTSYEQYF. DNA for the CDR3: TGTGCCAGCAGTCGGACTAGCGGCACCTCCTACGAGCAGTACTTC.